A single sample is the source of the 29 T cell receptor beta chains below, sequenced in a study of chronic HIV infection and antiretroviral therapy. TCRdb redid the calling of the 5' RACE reads with MiXCR, one entry per CDR3 protein. The data show 39,000 or so distinct CDR3 sequences, 8.2% seen once. Source material: peripheral blood. The receptor source for this set is an adult who had HIV and had not received antiretroviral therapy, or was an uninfected healthy control (not recorded which).

V gene TRBV12-3 or TRBV12-4 combines with J gene TRBJ1-1; 9 nucleotides line up with TRBD1. The V segment lost 6 bases and the J segment 5 bases; nucleotides outside the gene matches: 7. The CDR3 spans 14 residues. DNA for the CDR3: TGTGCCAGCAGCAGGACAGGGGACGGGACTGAAGCTTTCTTT. It is translated as CASSRTGDGTEAFF.

About this clonotype: This may arise from a read error, as a much more abundant clone is one base away. V and J are TRBV6-1 and TRBJ2-3; TRBD2 aligns across 12 bases. This CDR3 spans 15 amino acids. CDR1 and CDR2 (germline): MNHNS, SASEGT. CDR3 nucleotide sequence: TGTGCCAGCAGTGAAGGACTAGCGGGAGCAGAAACGCAGTATTTT. Its protein product is CASSEGLAGAETQYF.

There are a few counts of this clonotype. V usage is TRBV20-1 and J usage is TRBJ2-3; D gene ambiguous. Trimming shortened V by 5 bases and J by 5 bases, and 11 bases separated the two germline ends. The germline V gene encodes CDR1 DFQATT and CDR2 SNEGSKA (reference sequence). There are 12 residues in the CDR3. The CDR3 sequence is CSAEAHIDTQYF. The CDR3 DNA reads as TGCAGTGCTGAGGCGCATATAGATACGCAGTATTTT.

A note on this clonotype: A single base separates this from a much larger clone, so it may be a read error. In DNA form, the CDR3 reads TGCAGCGTTGATGCGAGCGGGAGCTCCTACGAGCAGTACTTC. Its protein is CSVDASGSSYEQYF. The chain recombines TRBV29-1 with TRBJ2-7; 8 positions match TRBD2. This CDR3 is built from 14 residues. The V gene's germline CDR1 is SQVTM and CDR2 ANQGSEA. V lost 3 bases and J lost 0; bases outside the gene matches: 4.

This clonotype has a handful of counts. The chain carries TRBV10-3 and TRBJ2-6; a possible D gene is TRBD1 (6 bases). CDR1 is ENHRY and CDR2 is SYGVKD in the germline V gene. Trimming took 9 bases from V and 2 from J, leaving 11 bases between them. CDR3 length: 14 residues. The CDR3, as DNA: TGTGCCATAAAAGGGACAACTGGGGCCAACGTCCTGACTTTC. Translating gives CAIKGTTGANVLTF.

The chain joins TRBV4-2 to TRBJ2-3; 9 bases are shared with TRBD1. CDR1 and CDR2 (germline): LGHNA, YNFKEQ. CDR3 length equals 16 residues. V was clipped by 0 bases and J by 5 bases; unmatched bases: 6. The CDR3 protein is CASSQDLSDRGDTQYF. In nucleotides, the CDR3 is TGTGCCAGCAGCCAAGATCTTTCGGACAGGGGAGATACGCAGTATTTT.

The rearrangement joins TRBV7-2 to TRBJ2-3; D not certain. Trimming took off 5 bases at V and 0 bases at J, with 9 bases between the two ends. Germline loops: CDR1 SGHTA, CDR2 FQGNSA. The CDR3 has 14 amino acids. The CDR3 coding sequence is TGTGCCAGCAGCCTTCGGGCCAGCACAGATACGCAGTATTTT. Protein sequence: CASSLRASTDTQYF. Combining the CDR3 with reference TRBV7-2 and TRBJ2-3 gives the whole variable domain GAGVSQSPSNKVTEKGKDVELRCDPISGHTALYWYRQSLGQGLEFLIYFQGNSAPDKSGLPSDRFSAERTGGSVSTLTIQRTQQEDSAVYLCASSLRASTDTQYFGPGTRLTVL.

This clonotype was observed many times. V is TRBV29-1 and J is TRBJ2-3; D unresolved. The CDR3 is 11 residues long. The germline V gene has CDR1 SQVTM and CDR2 ANQGSEA. Trimming removed 3 bases from V and 5 bases from J, with 6 bases in between. CDR3 amino acids: CSVDEVDTQYF. CDR3 nucleotides: TGCAGCGTTGATGAGGTAGATACGCAGTATTTT.

This clonotype was counted ten times or more. V is TRBV20-1 and J is TRBJ2-7; TRBD2 matches at 9 bases. CDR3 size: 14 residues. Looked up from germline, CDR1 is DFQATT and CDR2 is SNEGSKA (reference sequence). Germline trimming cut 3 bases from V and 2 bases from J; bases unmatched to any gene: 5. The CDR3 DNA follows: TGCAGTGCTAGCTCCCTAGCGGGAACCTACGAGCAGTACTTC. It is translated as CSASSLAGTYEQYF.

In this sample, this clonotype turned up a few times. The CDR3 region has the DNA TGCAGCGTACGACAGAGTAATGAAAAACTGTTTTTT. Translated, it gives CSVRQSNEKLFF. The V call is TRBV29-1, the J call TRBJ1-4; D may be TRBD1 (5 bases). Germline values: CDR1 SQVTM, CDR2 ANQGSEA. Trimming stripped 6 bases from V and 4 bases from J, with 9 bases between. CDR3 length: 12 amino acids.

The table lists this clonotype with many counts. The chain couples TRBV7-2 to TRBJ2-3, with 7 positions matching TRBD1. The CDR3 is 14 residues long. The J segment lost 2 bases and the V segment lost 3 bases, leaving 2 bases of the junction unmatched. CDR1 and CDR2 (germline): SGHTA, FQGNSA. The CDR3 here is CASSLTGNTDTQYF. The CDR3 DNA sequence: TGTGCCAGCAGCTTGACAGGGAACACAGATACGCAGTATTTT.

V usage is TRBV29-1 and J usage is TRBJ2-7; possibly TRBD1 or TRBD2 for D (5 bases each). The CDR3 consists of 12 residues. Germline V gives CDR1 SQVTM, CDR2 ANQGSEA. Between the trimmed V and J ends, which lost 6 bases and 0 bases, there was a span of 9 bases. This CDR3 reads CSVGTYSYEQYF. DNA of the CDR3: TGCAGCGTGGGGACCTACTCCTACGAGCAGTACTTC.

This clonotype has at least ten counts. This sequence joins TRBV20-1 and TRBJ2-1; possible D gene TRBD2, 5 bases. The V end lost 6 bases, the J end lost 4 bases, and 7 bases lay between the germline ends. Germline loops: CDR1 DFQATT, CDR2 SNEGSKA (reference sequence). The CDR3 extends over 11 amino acids. The CDR3 DNA reads as TGCAGTGCAGCGGTATACAATGAGCAGTTCTTC. Residues: CSAAVYNEQFF.

This clonotype showed up many times. The chain combines TRBV29-1 with TRBJ2-7; no clear D gene. This CDR3 has 14 residues. Trimming left V 7 bases short and J 0 bases short, with 16 bases between. Germline values: CDR1 SQVTM, CDR2 ANQGSEA. Here the CDR3 reads CSAIPVVSSYEQYF. The CDR3 nucleotides are TGCAGCGCAATCCCGGTTGTTAGCTCCTACGAGCAGTACTTC.

This clonotype has a handful of counts. This chain links TRBV9 with TRBJ2-1, with TRBD1 matching 8 bases. From germline, CDR1 is SGDLS and CDR2 YYNGEE. V shed 2 bases, J shed 9 bases, and the junction held 10 bases outside the gene matches. This CDR3 spans 15 amino acids. CDR3 coding DNA: TGTGCCAGCAGCGTCAGTCAGGGGGCGAGTGGTGAGCAGTTCTTC. As protein: CASSVSQGASGEQFF. The full variable domain, rest sourced from reference TRBV9 and TRBJ2-1, is DSGVTQTPKHLITATGQRVTLRCSPRSGDLSVYWYQQSLDQGLQFLIQYYNGEERAKGNILERFSAQQFPDLHSELNLSSLELGDSALYFCASSVSQGASGEQFFGPGTRLTVL.

The rearrangement joins TRBV5-6 to TRBJ2-4; no clear D. CDR3 length equals 11 residues. The V end lost 3 bases, the J end lost 12 bases, and 10 bases lay between the germline ends. Germline CDR1 reads SGHDT; CDR2 reads YYEEEE. In DNA, the CDR3 is TGTGCCAGCAGCTACCGGGCCAGTCAGTACTTC. Protein: CASSYRASQYF.

The chain is built from TRBV28 and TRBJ2-3; D is unresolved. CDR3 length: 16 amino acids. V lost 3 bases and J lost 0, with 13 bases in between. Germline V CDR1 and CDR2: MDHEN, SYDVKM. CDR3 DNA: TGTGCCAGCAGTTTGGGCCAGGAGAGTAGCACAGATACGCAGTATTTT. Amino acid sequence: CASSLGQESSTDTQYF.

This clonotype was counted many times. The chain uses TRBV28 and TRBJ2-6; tentative D call: TRBD2 (5 bases). CDR3 length: 16 residues. From germline, CDR1 is MDHEN and CDR2 SYDVKM. V was trimmed by 6 bases and J by 0 bases, leaving 12 bases between them. CDR3 DNA: TGTGCCAGCAGCCATCAGGACTTCTCTGGGGCCAACGTCCTGACTTTC. Encoded protein: CASSHQDFSGANVLTF.

This rearrangement joins TRBV6-5 to TRBJ2-1, with TRBD2 matching 8 bases. CDR1 and CDR2 from the germline V gene are MNHEY and SVGAGI. V trimming: 9 bases; J trimming: 2 bases; junction bases outside the gene matches: 9. There are 15 residues in the CDR3. CDR3 DNA sequence: TGTGCCAGAGAGGTTCGGGAGGGCCCCTACAATGAGCAGTTCTTC. Protein sequence: CAREVREGPYNEQFF.

The gene calls are TRBV5-1 and TRBJ2-1; D ambiguous. The CDR3 runs 13 residues. V lost 0 bases and J 6 bases, leaving 7 bases between the germline ends. Germline V gene sequence: CDR1 SGHRS, CDR2 YFSETQ. CDR3 loop: CASSLAQPNEQFF. The CDR3 DNA reads as TGCGCCAGCAGCTTGGCCCAGCCCAATGAGCAGTTCTTC.

This clonotype was detected many times. The chain has TRBV2 and TRBJ2-3; 9 bases fit TRBD2. In germline, CDR1 is SNHLY, CDR2 FYNNEI. V lost 4 bases, J lost 4 bases, and 3 bases stayed unmatched. The CDR3 extends over 14 amino acids. This CDR3 reads CASSVGGRADTQYF. The CDR3 bases are TGTGCCAGCAGTGTTGGCGGGAGGGCAGATACGCAGTATTTT.

In this sample, this clonotype turned up a few times. V and J are TRBV28 and TRBJ1-2; D call uncertain. The CDR3 is 13 amino acids. Per the germline V gene, CDR1 is MDHEN and CDR2 is SYDVKM. V was trimmed by 2 bases and J by 2 bases, leaving 6 bases between them. Written as DNA, the CDR3 is TGTGCCAGCAGTTTAGGCCTGAACTATGGCTACACCTTC. As protein: CASSLGLNYGYTF.

The chain carries TRBV28 and TRBJ2-3, with D perhaps matching TRBD1 or TRBD2 (6 bases each). This CDR3 has 12 amino acids. Germline V gene sequence: CDR1 MDHEN, CDR2 SYDVKM. V was clipped by 6 bases and J by 10 bases, with 14 bases between them. The CDR3 coding sequence is TGTGCCAGCAGGCCACAGGGAGGTCCGCAGTATTTT. This codes for CASRPQGGPQYF.

This clonotype was picked up many times. This rearrangement joins TRBV4-1 to TRBJ2-2; possible D gene TRBD2, 6 bases. This CDR3 has 18 residues. Germline CDR1 MGHRA, CDR2 YSYEKL. V lost 0 bases and J lost 9, with 23 bases in between. CDR3 sequence: CASSQERGTSLTKRELFF. The CDR3 DNA is TGCGCCAGCAGCCAAGAGCGCGGGACTTCCTTAACAAAGCGGGAGCTGTTTTTT.

This chain uses TRBV28 with TRBJ2-5, with TRBD1 matching over 9 bases. The ends lost 3 bases at V and 4 bases at J; junction bases unmatched: 9. The CDR3 totals 16 residues. CDR1 is MDHEN, CDR2 SYDVKM, per germline. CDR3 sequence (DNA): TGTGCCAGCAGTTTTGATTGGACAGGGGTCCGAGAGACCCAGTACTTC. Its translation: CASSFDWTGVRETQYF.

V gene TRBV29-1 combines with J gene TRBJ2-6, with D possibly matching TRBD1 (5 bases). From germline, CDR1 is SQVTM and CDR2 ANQGSEA. This CDR3 spans 17 amino acids. V was pared by 0 bases and J by 2 bases, with 14 bases between. In DNA form, the CDR3 reads TGCAGCGTTGAAGATCCCGCCTTAGGGGCTGGGGCCAACGTCCTGACTTTC. Translating gives CSVEDPALGAGANVLTF.

This clonotype appeared many times. The V gene is TRBV5-5, the J gene TRBJ1-1; D uncertain. Germline V gives CDR1 SGHKS, CDR2 YYEKEE (reference sequence). V was pared by 2 bases and J by 1 base, with 6 bases between. The CDR3 is 13 amino acids. This chain's CDR3 is CASSFSGNTEAFF. Written as DNA, the CDR3 is TGTGCCAGCAGCTTTTCAGGGAACACTGAAGCTTTCTTT. Drawing the rest from reference TRBV5-5 and TRBJ1-1, the complete variable domain is DAGVTQSPTHLIKTRGQQVTLRCSPISGHKSVSWYQQVLGQGPQFIFQYYEKEERGRGNFPDRFSARQFPNYSSELNVNALLLGDSALYLCASSFSGNTEAFFGQGTRLTVV.

This clonotype was picked up many times. This chain links TRBV12-3 or TRBV12-4 with TRBJ1-1, with 8 bases lining up with TRBD1. The CDR3 has 16 residues. Losses at the gene ends were 5 bases for V and 4 bases for J; bases not matched to a gene: 12. The CDR3 region is CASSHLPSDRGTEAFF. CDR3 bases: TGTGCCAGCAGTCACCTTCCATCCGACAGGGGCACTGAAGCTTTCTTT.

There are many counts of this clonotype. The chain carries TRBV12-3 or TRBV12-4 and TRBJ2-3, with D unclear. The CDR3 spans 13 residues. Trimming took 4 bases from V and 4 from J, leaving 9 bases between them. DNA for the CDR3: TGTGCCAGCAGTTCACCATTAGCAGATACGCAGTATTTT. Translation gives CASSSPLADTQYF.